This T cell receptor (beta chain) was obtained from a study of blood T cells in healthy people across ages. The sample, approximately 10 milliliters of peripheral blood, was drawn from each donor. General study results and limits: PBMCs were not sorted, which prevented a conclusive comparison of naive versus antigen-experienced cells.

For this clonotype: Its antigen is as yet unknown.

For the second PCR, which ran for about 6 to 11 cycles, a sample-barcoded 5' primer and a J-beta primer mix were used. Via MiXCR, TCRdb re-called the 5' RACE reads, giving one row per CDR3 protein. Among 1 million or so distinct CDR3 sequences, less than 50% were seen once, and the ten largest hold 15% to 20%. The receptor was derived from a woman aged 60-75 years in good health. The sample consisted of blood.

CDR3 nucleotide sequence: TGTGCTAGTGGTTTTCAGATTGGGACTGACGAGCAGTTCTTC. Translated: CASGFQIGTDEQFF. The chain has TRBV12-5 and TRBJ2-1, with D possibly being TRBD2 (6 bases). Between the trimmed V and J ends, which lost 3 bases and 10 bases, there was a span of 16 bases. CDR1 is LGHNT, CDR2 FRNRAP, per germline. The CDR3 loop spans 14 amino acids.